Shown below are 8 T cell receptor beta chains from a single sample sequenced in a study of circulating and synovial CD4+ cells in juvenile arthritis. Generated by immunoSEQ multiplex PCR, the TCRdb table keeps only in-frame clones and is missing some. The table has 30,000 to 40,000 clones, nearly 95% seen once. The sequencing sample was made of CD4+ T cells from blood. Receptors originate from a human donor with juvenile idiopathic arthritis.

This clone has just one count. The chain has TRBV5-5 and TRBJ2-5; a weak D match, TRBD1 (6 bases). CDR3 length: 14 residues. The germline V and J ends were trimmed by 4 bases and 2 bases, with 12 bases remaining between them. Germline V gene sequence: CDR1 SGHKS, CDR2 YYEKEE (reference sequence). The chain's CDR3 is CASSEGDAQETQYF. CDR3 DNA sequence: TGTGCCAGCAGCGAGGGGGACGCACAAGAGACCCAGTACTTC.

CDR3 nucleotide sequence: TGCAGCGTTGAAGTTGGCTTTACCGGGGAGCTGTTTTTT. Its protein is CSVEVGFTGELFF. The gene calls are TRBV29-1 and TRBJ2-2, with unresolved D. With 1 base removed from V and 5 bases from J, the gap between germline ends came to 8 bases. The CDR3 is 13 amino acids. Germline V gives CDR1 SQVTM, CDR2 ANQGSEA.

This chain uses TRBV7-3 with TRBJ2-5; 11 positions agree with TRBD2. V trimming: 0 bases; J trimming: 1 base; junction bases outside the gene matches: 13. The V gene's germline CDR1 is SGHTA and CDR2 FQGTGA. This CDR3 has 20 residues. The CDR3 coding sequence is TGTGCCAGCAGCTTAACTCCCCCAGGGACTAGCGGAAGCCCCCAAGAGACCCAGTACTTC. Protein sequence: CASSLTPPGTSGSPQETQYF.

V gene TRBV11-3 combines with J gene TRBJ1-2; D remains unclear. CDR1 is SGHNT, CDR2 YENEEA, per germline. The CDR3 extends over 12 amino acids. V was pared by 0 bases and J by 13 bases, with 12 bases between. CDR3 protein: CASSLDSSSPTF. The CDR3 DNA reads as TGTGCCAGCAGCTTAGACTCCTCGTCCCCCACCTTC.

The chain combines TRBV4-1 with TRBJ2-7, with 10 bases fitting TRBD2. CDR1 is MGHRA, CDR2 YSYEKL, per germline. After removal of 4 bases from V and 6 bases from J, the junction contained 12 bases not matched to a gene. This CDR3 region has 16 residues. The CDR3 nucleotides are TGCGCCAGCAGCCCCCCAGGGCTAGCGGGAGCTGGCGAGCAGTACTTC. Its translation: CASSPPGLAGAGEQYF.

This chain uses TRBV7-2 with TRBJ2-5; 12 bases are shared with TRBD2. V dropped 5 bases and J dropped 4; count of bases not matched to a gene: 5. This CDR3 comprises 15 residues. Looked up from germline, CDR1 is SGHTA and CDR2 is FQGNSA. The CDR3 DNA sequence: TGTGCCAGCAGCCCTCTAGCGGGGGGGGGAGAGACCCAGTACTTC. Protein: CASSPLAGGGETQYF. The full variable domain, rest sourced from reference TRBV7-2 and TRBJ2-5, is GAGVSQSPSNKVTEKGKDVELRCDPISGHTALYWYRQSLGQGLEFLIYFQGNSAPDKSGLPSDRFSAERTGGSVSTLTIQRTQQEDSAVYLCASSPLAGGGETQYFGPGTRLLVL.

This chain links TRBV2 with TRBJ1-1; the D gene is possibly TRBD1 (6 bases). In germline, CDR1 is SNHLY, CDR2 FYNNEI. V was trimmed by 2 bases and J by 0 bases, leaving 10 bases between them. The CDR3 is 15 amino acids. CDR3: CASSEQGRVNTEAFF. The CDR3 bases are TGTGCCAGCAGTGAACAGGGGAGAGTGAACACTGAAGCTTTCTTT.

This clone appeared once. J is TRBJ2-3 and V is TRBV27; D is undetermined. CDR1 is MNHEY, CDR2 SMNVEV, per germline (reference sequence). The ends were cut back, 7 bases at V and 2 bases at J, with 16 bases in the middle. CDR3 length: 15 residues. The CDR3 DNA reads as TGTGCCAGCATGAATATCCCGACTCCCACAGATACGCAGTATTTT. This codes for CASMNIPTPTDTQYF.